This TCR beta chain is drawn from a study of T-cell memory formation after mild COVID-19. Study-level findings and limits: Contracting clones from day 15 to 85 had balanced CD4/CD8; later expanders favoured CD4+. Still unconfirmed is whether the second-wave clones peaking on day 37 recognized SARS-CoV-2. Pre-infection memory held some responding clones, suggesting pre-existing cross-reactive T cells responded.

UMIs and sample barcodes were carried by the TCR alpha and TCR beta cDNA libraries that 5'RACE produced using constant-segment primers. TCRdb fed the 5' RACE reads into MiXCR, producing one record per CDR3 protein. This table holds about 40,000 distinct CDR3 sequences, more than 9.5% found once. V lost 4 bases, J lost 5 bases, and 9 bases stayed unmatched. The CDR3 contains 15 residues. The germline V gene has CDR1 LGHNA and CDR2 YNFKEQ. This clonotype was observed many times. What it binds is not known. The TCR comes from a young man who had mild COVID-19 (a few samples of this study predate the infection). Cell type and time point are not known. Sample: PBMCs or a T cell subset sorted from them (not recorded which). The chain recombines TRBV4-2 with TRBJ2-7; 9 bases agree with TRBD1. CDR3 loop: CASSPWGTGWNEQYF. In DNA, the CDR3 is TGTGCCAGCAGCCCCTGGGGGACAGGGTGGAACGAGCAGTACTTC.